The next 8 T cell receptor beta chains were all read from a single sample in a study of T cell responses to AZD1222 COVID-19 vaccine. Generated by immunoSEQ multiplex PCR, the TCRdb table keeps only in-frame clones and is missing some. The sample yields around 140,000 clones, around 89% seen once. Sequencing was performed on peripheral blood, taken on day 0 of AZD1222 vaccination. The receptor source for this set is an adult in good health.

The gene calls are TRBV15 and TRBJ1-2; D remains ambiguous. CDR1 and CDR2 from the germline V gene are LNHNV and YYDKDF (reference sequence). The CDR3 extends over 13 amino acids. Trimming cost V 1 base and J 2 bases, with 5 bases left between them. CDR3 region: CATSRGRNYGYTF. CDR3 DNA sequence: TGTGCCACCAGCAGAGGTCGGAACTATGGCTACACCTTC.

The genes are TRBV7-2 and TRBJ2-7; D is unclear. The CDR3 extends over 16 amino acids. Trimming left V 5 bases short and J 0 bases short, with 17 bases between. Germline V gives CDR1 SGHTA, CDR2 FQGNSA. CDR3 in amino acids: CASSLTGSVPSYEQYF. The DNA for the CDR3 is TGTGCCAGCAGCCTAACTGGGTCCGTTCCCTCCTACGAGCAGTACTTC.

CDR3 sequence reads: CASKRGGDTEAFF. The CDR3 bases are TGTGCCAGCAAGAGGGGGGGGGACACTGAAGCTTTCTTT. The rearrangement joins TRBV28 to TRBJ1-1; D might be TRBD1 (6 bases). CDR1 and CDR2 from the germline V gene are MDHEN and SYDVKM. The germline V and J ends were trimmed by 7 bases and 3 bases, with 12 bases remaining between them. CDR3 length: 13 amino acids.

V gene TRBV5-6 combines with J gene TRBJ1-4; 8 bases align to TRBD1. V was clipped by 1 base and J by 7 bases; unmatched bases: 3. The CDR3 consists of 14 residues. CDR1 and CDR2 (germline): SGHDT, YYEEEE. The CDR3 loop reads CASSLWDRTEKLFF. In DNA form, the CDR3 reads TGTGCCAGCAGCTTGTGGGACAGGACTGAAAAACTGTTTTTT. Full variable domain (remainder filled in from reference TRBV5-6 and TRBJ1-4): DAGVTQSPTHLIKTRGQQVTLRCSPKSGHDTVSWYQQALGQGPQFIFQYYEEEERQRGNFPDRFSGHQFPNYSSELNVNALLLGDSALYLCASSLWDRTEKLFFGSGTQLSVL.

The V gene is TRBV2, the J gene TRBJ1-2, with TRBD1 identical over 7 bases. The CDR3 extends over 16 amino acids. Germline V gives CDR1 SNHLY, CDR2 FYNNEI. Germline trimming cut 7 bases from V and 5 bases from J; bases unmatched to any gene: 16. The CDR3 sequence is CASTLHPGQNLYGYTF. The DNA of the CDR3 is TGTGCCAGCACCCTGCACCCGGGACAGAATCTATATGGCTACACCTTC. The variable domain in full, with the rest retrieved from reference TRBV2 and TRBJ1-2, is EPEVTQTPSHQVTQMGQEVILRCVPISNHLYFYWYRQILGQKVEFLVSFYNNEISEKSEIFDDQFSVERPDGSNFTLKIRSTKLEDSAMYFCASTLHPGQNLYGYTFGSGTRLTVV.

The chain recombines TRBV14 with TRBJ1-3; unclear D gene. The germline gives CDR1 SGHDN, CDR2 FVKESK. The CDR3 has 15 residues. V dropped 4 bases and J dropped 0 bases, with 10 bases sitting between them. CDR3 residues: CASSPTRSSGNTIYF. Written as DNA, the CDR3 is TGTGCCAGCAGCCCCACGCGGAGCTCTGGAAACACCATATATTTT.

In its sample, this clone was seen once. This chain joins TRBV6-5 and TRBJ1-4; 10 nucleotides line up with TRBD1. Trimming at V came to 5 bases and at J to 7 bases, leaving 7 bases not matched to a gene. The CDR3 extends over 15 amino acids. Per germline, CDR1 MNHEY and CDR2 SVGAGI. The CDR3 protein is CASSPGDRGAEKLFF. Written as DNA, the CDR3 is TGTGCCAGCAGTCCTGGGGACAGGGGAGCTGAAAAACTGTTTTTT.

The rearrangement links TRBV6-2 or TRBV6-3 to TRBJ2-2; TRBD2 matches at 7 bases. In germline, CDR1 is MNHEY, CDR2 SVGEGT. J was trimmed by 1 base and V by 6 bases; bases with no gene match: 5. The CDR3 runs 15 residues. This chain's CDR3 is CASSEGRVNTGELFF. CDR3 nucleotide sequence: TGTGCCAGCAGCGAGGGGAGGGTGAACACCGGGGAGCTGTTTTTT.